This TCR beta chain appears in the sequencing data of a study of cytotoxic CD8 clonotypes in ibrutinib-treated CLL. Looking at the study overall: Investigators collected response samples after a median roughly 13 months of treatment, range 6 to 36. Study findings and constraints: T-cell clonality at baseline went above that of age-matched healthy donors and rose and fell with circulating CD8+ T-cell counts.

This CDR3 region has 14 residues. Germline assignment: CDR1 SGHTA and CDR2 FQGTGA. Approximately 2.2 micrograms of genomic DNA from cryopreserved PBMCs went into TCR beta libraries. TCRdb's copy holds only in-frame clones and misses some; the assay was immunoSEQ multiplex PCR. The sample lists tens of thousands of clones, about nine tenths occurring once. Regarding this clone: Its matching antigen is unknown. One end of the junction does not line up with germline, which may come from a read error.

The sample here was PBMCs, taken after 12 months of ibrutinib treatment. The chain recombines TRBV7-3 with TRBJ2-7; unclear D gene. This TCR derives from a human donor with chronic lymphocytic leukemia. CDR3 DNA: TGTGCTAGCAGCCCCACACCCCCGACCTACGAGCAGTACTTC. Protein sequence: CASSPTPPTYEQYF.